This record concerns one TCR beta chain sequence. These data come from a study of T cell changes during pregnancy in multiple sclerosis. Using immunoSEQ multiplex PCR, the repertoire was profiled, and TCRdb retains in-frame clones only, with some absent. Among about 38,000 clones listed, about 90% were seen once. This TCR was recovered from a female donor in good health, enrolled as a control in a pregnancy study. The source was CD4+ T cells from peripheral blood mononuclear cells, collected in the third trimester of pregnancy.

The CDR3 region is CASSGGNQPQHF. The DNA of the CDR3 is TGTGCCAGCAGCGGAGGAAATCAGCCCCAGCATTTT. This sequence joins TRBV2 and TRBJ1-5; D gene unclear. CDR3 size: 12 residues. V was trimmed by 6 bases and J by 4 bases, leaving 7 bases between them. The germline gives CDR1 SNHLY, CDR2 FYNNEI.